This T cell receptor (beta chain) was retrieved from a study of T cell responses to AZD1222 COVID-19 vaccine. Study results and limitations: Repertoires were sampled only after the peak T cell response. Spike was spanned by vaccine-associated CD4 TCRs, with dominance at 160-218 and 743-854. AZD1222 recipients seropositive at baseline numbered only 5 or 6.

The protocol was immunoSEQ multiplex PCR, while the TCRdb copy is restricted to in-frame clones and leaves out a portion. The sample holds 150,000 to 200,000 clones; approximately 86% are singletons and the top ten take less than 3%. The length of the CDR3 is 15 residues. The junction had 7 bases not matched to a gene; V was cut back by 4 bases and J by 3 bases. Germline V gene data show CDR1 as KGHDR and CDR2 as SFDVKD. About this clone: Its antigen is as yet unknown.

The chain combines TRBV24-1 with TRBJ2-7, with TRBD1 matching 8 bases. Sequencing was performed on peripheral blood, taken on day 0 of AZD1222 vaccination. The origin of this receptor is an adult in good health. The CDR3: CATSDPRTGNYEQYF. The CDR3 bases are TGTGCCACCAGTGACCCCCGGACAGGGAACTACGAGCAGTACTTC.